This is a list of T cell receptor beta chains from one sample in a study of T cell changes during pregnancy in multiple sclerosis. Only in-frame clones appear in the TCRdb table, and some are missing; sequencing was by immunoSEQ multiplex PCR. The sample has some 27,000 clones, 85% to 90% seen once; the top ten hold under 8%. The specimen was CD8+ T cells from peripheral blood mononuclear cells, collected before pregnancy. These receptors all stem from a female donor with multiple sclerosis, enrolled in a pregnancy study. CDR3s include the opening cysteine and the closing phenylalanine or tryptophan. A D gene is named only where the DNA matches it firmly. Clone size is shown for a subset of rows, as once, few, many or a class of expanded clone.

CDR3 DNA: TGTGCCAGCAGCCATAGAGAGAACACCGGGGAGCTGTTTTTT
CDR3 protein: CASSHRENTGELFF
V gene: TRBV14
clone size: NA
D gene: NA
J gene: TRBJ2-2

CDR3 DNA: TGTGCCAGCAGCTTGGACAGGTCCAAAGCTTTCTTT
CDR3 protein: CASSLDRSKAFF
V gene: TRBV11-2
clone size: once
D gene: TRBD1
J gene: TRBJ1-1

CDR3 DNA: TGCGCCAGCCGCACCGCCGCGAGGAGAGATACTGAAGCTTTCTTT
CDR3 protein: CASRTAARRDTEAFF
V gene: TRBV5-1
clone size: once
D gene: NA
J gene: TRBJ1-1

CDR3 DNA: TGTGCCAGCCAGGGAGGGGGATTAGGTCAGCCCCAGCATTTT
CDR3 protein: CASQGGGLGQPQHF
V gene: TRBV7-9
clone size: NA
D gene: NA
J gene: TRBJ1-5

CDR3 DNA: TGTGCCACCAGCAGAGAGAAGCGGGGGGTAGATACGCAGTATTTT
CDR3 protein: CATSREKRGVDTQYF
V gene: TRBV15
clone size: NA
D gene: TRBD2
J gene: TRBJ2-3

CDR3 DNA: TGTGCCAGCAGTTTCTTCCTGGAGACTGAAGCTTTCTTT
CDR3 protein: CASSFFLETEAFF
V gene: TRBV27
clone size: NA
D gene: NA
J gene: TRBJ1-1

CDR3 DNA: TGCGCCAGCAGCCGGATGAAGTCCGGATCCGGGGAAAAACTGTTTTTT
CDR3 protein: CASSRMKSGSGEKLFF
V gene: TRBV4-1
clone size: NA
D gene: NA
J gene: TRBJ1-4

CDR3 DNA: TGTGCCAGCAGCGTAGCGCGGGTAGGGGGGGCCAACGTCCTGACTTTC
CDR3 protein: CASSVARVGGANVLTF
V gene: TRBV9
clone size: NA
D gene: NA
J gene: TRBJ2-6

CDR3 DNA: TGCGCCAGCAGCCAAGATCTTTTGAACACTGAAGCTTTCTTT
CDR3 protein: CASSQDLLNTEAFF
V gene: TRBV4-3
clone size: NA
D gene: NA
J gene: TRBJ1-1

CDR3 DNA: TGCGCCAGCAGCCCTACAGGGGTTGATTACGAGCAGTACTTC
CDR3 protein: CASSPTGVDYEQYF
V gene: TRBV5-1
clone size: NA
D gene: TRBD1
J gene: TRBJ2-7

CDR3 DNA: TGTGCCATCAGTGAGTCCCCGGGGAGGGGTGAAGATACGCAGTATTTT
CDR3 protein: CAISESPGRGEDTQYF
V gene: TRBV10-3
clone size: NA
D gene: TRBD2
J gene: TRBJ2-3

CDR3 DNA: TGTGCCAGCAGTTCTCGATCCGGGGGGGCAAGCACAGATACGCAGTATTTT
CDR3 protein: CASSSRSGGASTDTQYF
V gene: TRBV7-2
clone size: NA
D gene: TRBD2
J gene: TRBJ2-3

CDR3 DNA: TGTGCCAGCAGCTTAATTACAGGGCACCAAGAGACCCAGTACTTC
CDR3 protein: CASSLITGHQETQYF
V gene: TRBV5-6
clone size: NA
D gene: NA
J gene: TRBJ2-5

CDR3 DNA: TGTGCCAGTAGTATAATGGCAGGGAACACTGAAGCTTTCTTT
CDR3 protein: CASSIMAGNTEAFF
V gene: TRBV19
clone size: NA
D gene: NA
J gene: TRBJ1-1

CDR3 DNA: TGTGCCAGCAGTGAAATCCGGGAGGGTTCGCATGGCTACACCTTC
CDR3 protein: CASSEIREGSHGYTF
V gene: TRBV2
clone size: NA
D gene: NA
J gene: TRBJ1-2

CDR3 DNA: TGTGCCAGCAGCTTACTAGCGGGGGGGTCCTACAATGAGCAGTTCTTC
CDR3 protein: CASSLLAGGSYNEQFF
V gene: TRBV7-6
clone size: once
D gene: TRBD2
J gene: TRBJ2-1

CDR3 DNA: TGTGCCAGCAGCTTGAACGGTATCTACGAGCAGTACTTC
CDR3 protein: CASSLNGIYEQYF
V gene: TRBV5-4
clone size: NA
D gene: NA
J gene: TRBJ2-7

CDR3 DNA: TGTGCCAGCTCACCCCAGGGCGCGTTAAGCTCCTACGAGCAGTACTTC
CDR3 protein: CASSPQGALSSYEQYF
V gene: TRBV18
clone size: once
D gene: NA
J gene: TRBJ2-7

CDR3 DNA: TGTGCCAGCAGTTCCCTGGACTGGAGCACAGATACGCAGTATTTT
CDR3 protein: CASSSLDWSTDTQYF
V gene: TRBV28
clone size: NA
D gene: NA
J gene: TRBJ2-3

CDR3 DNA: TGTGCCAGCAGCCCCAGGGGCGGGGGGAACACCGGGGAGCTGTTTTTT
CDR3 protein: CASSPRGGGNTGELFF
V gene: TRBV9
clone size: once
D gene: NA
J gene: TRBJ2-2

CDR3 DNA: TGTGCCAGTAGTATTTCGGCAGGGAATGGCTACACCTTC
CDR3 protein: CASSISAGNGYTF
V gene: TRBV19
clone size: once
D gene: NA
J gene: TRBJ1-2

CDR3 DNA: TGTGCCATCAGGGACGACAGGGCGGGTAATGAAAAACTGTTTTTT
CDR3 protein: CAIRDDRAGNEKLFF
V gene: TRBV10-3
clone size: once
D gene: TRBD1
J gene: TRBJ1-4

CDR3 DNA: TGCGCCAGCAGCCAAGATGTCTCCAGGGACACTGAAGCTTTCTTT
CDR3 protein: CASSQDVSRDTEAFF
V gene: TRBV4-1
clone size: NA
D gene: NA
J gene: TRBJ1-1

CDR3 DNA: TGTGCCAGCAGCGCGGGCTGGGGGACAGGCGAAAACTATGGCTACACCTTC
CDR3 protein: CASSAGWGTGENYGYTF
V gene: TRBV9
clone size: NA
D gene: TRBD1
J gene: TRBJ1-2

CDR3 DNA: TGTGCCAGCAGCTTGGGACAGGGGGTCCACTATGGCTACACCTTC
CDR3 protein: CASSLGQGVHYGYTF
V gene: TRBV5-6
clone size: NA
D gene: TRBD1
J gene: TRBJ1-2

CDR3 DNA: TGTGCCAGTAAGAAGGCAGGCACTGAAGCTTTCTTT
CDR3 protein: CASKKAGTEAFF
V gene: TRBV19
clone size: few
D gene: NA
J gene: TRBJ1-1

CDR3 DNA: TGCGCCAGCAGCTTCTCGTTACAGGGTGAGAACACTGAAGCTTTCTTT
CDR3 protein: CASSFSLQGENTEAFF
V gene: TRBV5-1
clone size: once
D gene: NA
J gene: TRBJ1-1

CDR3 DNA: TGTGCCTGGAGTGTTTACAGCCCCTACGAGCAGTACTTC
CDR3 protein: CAWSVYSPYEQYF
V gene: TRBV30
clone size: NA
D gene: NA
J gene: TRBJ2-7

CDR3 DNA: TGTGCCAGCAGTGAAGGCGGGTTTAGCACAGATACGCAGTATTTT
CDR3 protein: CASSEGGFSTDTQYF
V gene: TRBV2
clone size: NA
D gene: NA
J gene: TRBJ2-3

CDR3 DNA: TGTGCCAGCAGCTTCGGGACAGGGGCTTTCGATGAGCAGTTCTTC
CDR3 protein: CASSFGTGAFDEQFF
V gene: TRBV5-6
clone size: NA
D gene: TRBD1
J gene: TRBJ2-1

CDR3 DNA: TGTGCCTGGAAACCCCTGGCCCCGTTGAACACTGAAGCTTTCTTT
CDR3 protein: CAWKPLAPLNTEAFF
V gene: TRBV30
clone size: NA
D gene: NA
J gene: TRBJ1-1

CDR3 DNA: TGTGCCAGCAGCGACGGGACAGGGGTTAGTTCTATTGGAAACACCATATATTTT
CDR3 protein: CASSDGTGVSSIGNTIYF
V gene: TRBV9
clone size: NA
D gene: TRBD1
J gene: TRBJ1-3

CDR3 DNA: TGTGCCAGCAGAGAGGGTCCGCGGTCTGGAAACACCATATATTTT
CDR3 protein: CASREGPRSGNTIYF
V gene: TRBV28
clone size: NA
D gene: NA
J gene: TRBJ1-3

CDR3 DNA: TGTGCCAGCAGCGCACAGGGTTACTACACCTTC
CDR3 protein: CASSAQGYYTF
V gene: TRBV9
clone size: NA
D gene: NA
J gene: TRBJ1-2

CDR3 DNA: TGTGCCTGGAGTCCTAGCGTAGCCTACGAGCAGTACTTC
CDR3 protein: CAWSPSVAYEQYF
V gene: TRBV30
clone size: NA
D gene: NA
J gene: TRBJ2-7

CDR3 DNA: TGTGCCAGCTCATCCTCCGACAGGGTGATCTATGGCTACACCTTC
CDR3 protein: CASSSSDRVIYGYTF
V gene: TRBV18
clone size: NA
D gene: TRBD1
J gene: TRBJ1-2

CDR3 DNA: TGTGCCAGCAGTTTTTCGGTCGGGGGAATTTCCTACGAGCAGTACTTC
CDR3 protein: CASSFSVGGISYEQYF
V gene: TRBV27
clone size: NA
D gene: NA
J gene: TRBJ2-7

CDR3 DNA: TGTGCCACGGCTACAGGCTTCCAAGAGACCCAGTACTTC
CDR3 protein: CATATGFQETQYF
V gene: TRBV15
clone size: NA
D gene: NA
J gene: TRBJ2-5

CDR3 DNA: TGTGCCAGCAGCTCAACCGTAGGACTGATGGGAGCTTTCTTT
CDR3 protein: CASSSTVGLMGAFF
V gene: TRBV7-9
clone size: medium-sized
D gene: NA
J gene: TRBJ1-1

CDR3 DNA: TGTGCCAGCAGGCCCGGGACTAGCCCCTACGAGCAGTACTTC
CDR3 protein: CASRPGTSPYEQYF
V gene: TRBV27
clone size: NA
D gene: TRBD2
J gene: TRBJ2-7

CDR3 DNA: TGCAGCGTTGGGGGAGGGGGGCAGCCCCAGCATTTT
CDR3 protein: CSVGGGGQPQHF
V gene: TRBV29-1
clone size: NA
D gene: NA
J gene: TRBJ1-5

CDR3 DNA: TGTGCCAGCAGCTTGGGCGGGACTCTAGCCCCCCTCTACGAGCAGTACTTC
CDR3 protein: CASSLGGTLAPLYEQYF
V gene: TRBV5-6
clone size: NA
D gene: NA
J gene: TRBJ2-7

CDR3 DNA: TGTGCCAGCAGCGCGACAGGCATCAATCAGCCCCAGCATTTT
CDR3 protein: CASSATGINQPQHF
V gene: TRBV5-6
clone size: NA
D gene: NA
J gene: TRBJ1-5

CDR3 DNA: TGTGCCAGCAGTTCTCCCGGAGGAGGACTTAACTATGGCTACACCTTC
CDR3 protein: CASSSPGGGLNYGYTF
V gene: TRBV6-6
clone size: NA
D gene: NA
J gene: TRBJ1-2

CDR3 DNA: TGTGCCAGCAGCTTGAGTAGCCGGGAGCTGTTTTTT
CDR3 protein: CASSLSSRELFF
V gene: TRBV5-6
clone size: NA
D gene: NA
J gene: TRBJ2-2

CDR3 DNA: TGTGCCAGCAGCCACAGACAGGGGTCTAAGTACGAGCAGTACTTC
CDR3 protein: CASSHRQGSKYEQYF
V gene: TRBV7-9
clone size: NA
D gene: TRBD1
J gene: TRBJ2-7

CDR3 DNA: TGTGCCAGCAGTTACTCACAGGGGGCGTACTATGAGCAGTTCTTC
CDR3 protein: CASSYSQGAYYEQFF
V gene: TRBV6-5
clone size: NA
D gene: TRBD1
J gene: TRBJ2-1

CDR3 DNA: TGTGCCAGCAGTCCTAACCTCGGACTAGCGGGGCGGATACTGTTCTTC
CDR3 protein: CASSPNLGLAGRILFF
V gene: TRBV6-6
clone size: once
D gene: TRBD2
J gene: TRBJ2-1

CDR3 DNA: TGTGCCAGTAAGGGCAGGGGGGCTGGATACTACAATGAGCAGTTCTTC
CDR3 protein: CASKGRGAGYYNEQFF
V gene: TRBV19
clone size: once
D gene: NA
J gene: TRBJ2-1

CDR3 DNA: TGTGCCAGTAGTATCGACTCTGCGGGGTACTATGGCTACACCTTC
CDR3 protein: CASSIDSAGYYGYTF
V gene: TRBV19
clone size: NA
D gene: NA
J gene: TRBJ1-2

CDR3 DNA: TGCGCCAGCAGCCAAGGGAGGGTATCGGGCTACGAGCAGTACTTC
CDR3 protein: CASSQGRVSGYEQYF
V gene: TRBV4-1
clone size: NA
D gene: NA
J gene: TRBJ2-7

CDR3 DNA: TGTAGAGTAGGGGGGAGGGTAGGGTGTGACTACACCTTC
CDR3 protein: CRVGGRVGCDYTF
V gene: TRBV12-1
clone size: NA
D gene: NA
J gene: TRBJ1-2

CDR3 DNA: TGTGCCAGCAGTGCGCCCCTGCAGGGAAATGAAAAACTGTTTTTT
CDR3 protein: CASSAPLQGNEKLFF
V gene: TRBV2
clone size: NA
D gene: NA
J gene: TRBJ1-4

CDR3 DNA: TGTGCCTGGAGTGTTCGAACCCGAGGTGTGTCAGTCTATGGCTACACCTTC
CDR3 protein: CAWSVRTRGVSVYGYTF
V gene: TRBV30
clone size: NA
D gene: NA
J gene: TRBJ1-2

CDR3 DNA: TGTGCCAGCAGCCCCACAACAGGGGTTGGGGCCCAAGCTTTCTTT
CDR3 protein: CASSPTTGVGAQAFF
V gene: TRBV11-2
clone size: NA
D gene: TRBD1
J gene: TRBJ1-1

CDR3 DNA: TGTGCCAGCAGCCCAGGGGCAGAGACAGATACGCAGTATTTT
CDR3 protein: CASSPGAETDTQYF
V gene: TRBV6-5
clone size: few
D gene: NA
J gene: TRBJ2-3

CDR3 DNA: TGTGCCAGCCTTTCTCCAGGCACTGAAGCTTTCTTT
CDR3 protein: CASLSPGTEAFF
V gene: TRBV7-9
clone size: NA
D gene: NA
J gene: TRBJ1-1

CDR3 DNA: TGTGCCAGCAGCCCAAGGGTCGGGGGGGGTTTATGGGAGCAGTTCTTC
CDR3 protein: CASSPRVGGGLWEQFF
V gene: TRBV9
clone size: NA
D gene: TRBD2
J gene: TRBJ2-1

CDR3 DNA: TGTGCCAGCAGTGACACTAGCGGGGCATTCACAGATACGCAGTATTTT
CDR3 protein: CASSDTSGAFTDTQYF
V gene: TRBV6-4
clone size: NA
D gene: TRBD2
J gene: TRBJ2-3

CDR3 DNA: TGTGCCAGCAGTCCCGGGACTAGGGACAATGAGCAGTTCTTC
CDR3 protein: CASSPGTRDNEQFF
V gene: TRBV7-6
clone size: NA
D gene: TRBD2
J gene: TRBJ2-1